Described below is a single TCR beta chain sequence and its context. Per the original methods: Counts of nucleated cells, estimated from reference gene primer amplification, were obtained. Repertoires were generated with immunoSEQ multiplex PCR, while TCRdb's copy carries only in-frame clones and drops some. V, J and clone size were drawn from that table, and D and trimming were deduced from the DNA. The table has under 200,000 clones, roughly 90% seen once. Germline V gene data show CDR1 as SGHRS and CDR2 as YFSETQ. The CDR3 spans 15 residues. Germline trimming cut 0 bases from V and 3 bases from J; bases unmatched to any gene: 1. These data come from a study of blood T cell repertoires in COVID-19. Looking at the study overall: The study drew acute and convalescent COVID-19 samples from the United States, Italy and Spain. In each case, the material was cDNA or gDNA derived from T cells, B-cell-depleted T cells, or PBMCs.

The rearrangement joins TRBV5-1 to TRBJ2-7, with 12 bases that match TRBD2. The sample consisted of peripheral blood. The TCR originated in a woman between 70 and 85 years old with acute or convalescent COVID-19. This CDR3 is CASSLGTSGNYEQYF. The CDR3 nucleotides are TGCGCCAGCAGCTTGGGGACTAGCGGGAACTACGAGCAGTACTTC.